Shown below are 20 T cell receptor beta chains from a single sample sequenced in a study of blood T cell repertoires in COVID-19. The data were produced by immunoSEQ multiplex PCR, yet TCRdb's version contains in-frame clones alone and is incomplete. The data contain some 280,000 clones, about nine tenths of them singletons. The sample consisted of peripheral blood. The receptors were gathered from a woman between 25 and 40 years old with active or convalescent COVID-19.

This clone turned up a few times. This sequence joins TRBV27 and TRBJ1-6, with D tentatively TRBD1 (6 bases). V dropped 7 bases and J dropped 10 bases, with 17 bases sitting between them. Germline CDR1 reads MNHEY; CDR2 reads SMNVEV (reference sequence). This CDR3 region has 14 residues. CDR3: CASMTRGGGSPLHF. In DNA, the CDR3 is TGTGCCAGCATGACCAGGGGCGGGGGATCACCCCTCCACTTT.

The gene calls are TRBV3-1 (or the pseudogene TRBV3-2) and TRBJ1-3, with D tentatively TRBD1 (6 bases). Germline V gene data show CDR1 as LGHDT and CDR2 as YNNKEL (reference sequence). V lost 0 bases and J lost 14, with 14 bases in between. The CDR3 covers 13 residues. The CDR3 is CASSQDSNRDVYF. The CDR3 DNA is TGTGCCAGCAGCCAAGATAGTAACAGGGATGTATATTTT.

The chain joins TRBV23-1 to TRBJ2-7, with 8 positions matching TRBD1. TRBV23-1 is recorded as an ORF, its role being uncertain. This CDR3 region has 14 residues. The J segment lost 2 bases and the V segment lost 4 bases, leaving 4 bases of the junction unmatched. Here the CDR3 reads CASSPGTGAYEQYF. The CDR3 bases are TGCGCCAGCAGTCCAGGGACAGGTGCCTACGAGCAGTACTTC.

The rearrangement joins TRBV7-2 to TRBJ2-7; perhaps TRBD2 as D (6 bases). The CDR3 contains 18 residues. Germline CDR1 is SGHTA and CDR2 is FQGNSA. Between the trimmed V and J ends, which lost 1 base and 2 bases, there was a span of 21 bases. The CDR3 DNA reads TGTGCCAGCAGCTTAGTGGTCTCGCGGGGCTCCCTGCCCTACGAGCAGTACTTC. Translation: CASSLVVSRGSLPYEQYF.

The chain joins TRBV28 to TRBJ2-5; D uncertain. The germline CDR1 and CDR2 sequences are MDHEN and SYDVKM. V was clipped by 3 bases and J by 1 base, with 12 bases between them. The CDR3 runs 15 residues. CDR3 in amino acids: CASSLPSPGQETQYF. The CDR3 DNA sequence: TGTGCCAGCAGTTTGCCGTCCCCGGGCCAAGAGACCCAGTACTTC.

The CDR3 here is CATGPEQPANYGYTF. The CDR3 DNA follows: TGTGCTACAGGGCCGGAACAGCCAGCTAACTATGGCTACACCTTC. The chain carries TRBV6-5 and TRBJ1-2; weak D call: TRBD1 (6 bases). Germline-derived CDR1 and CDR2 are MNHEY and SVGAGI. The CDR3 covers 15 residues.

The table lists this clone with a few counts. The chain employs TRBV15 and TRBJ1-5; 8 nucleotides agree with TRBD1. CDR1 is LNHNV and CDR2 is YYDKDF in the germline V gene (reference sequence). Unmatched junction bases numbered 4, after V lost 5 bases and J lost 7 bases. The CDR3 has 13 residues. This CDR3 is CATSVDRVQPQHF. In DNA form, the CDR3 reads TGTGCCACCAGCGTGGACAGGGTGCAGCCCCAGCATTTT.

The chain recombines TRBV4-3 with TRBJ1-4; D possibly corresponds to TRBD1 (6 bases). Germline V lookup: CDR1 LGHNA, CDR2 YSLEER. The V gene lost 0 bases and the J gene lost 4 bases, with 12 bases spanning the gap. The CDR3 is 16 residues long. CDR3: CASSQETGNSNEKLFF. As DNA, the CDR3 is TGCGCCAGCAGCCAAGAAACAGGGAATAGTAATGAAAAACTGTTTTTT.

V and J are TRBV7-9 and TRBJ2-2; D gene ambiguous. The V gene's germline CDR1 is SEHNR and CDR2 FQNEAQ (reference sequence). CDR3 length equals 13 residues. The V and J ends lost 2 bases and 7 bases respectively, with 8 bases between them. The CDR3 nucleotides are TGTGCCAGCAGCTTACTTCTAGGCGGGGAGCTGTTTTTT. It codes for CASSLLLGGELFF.

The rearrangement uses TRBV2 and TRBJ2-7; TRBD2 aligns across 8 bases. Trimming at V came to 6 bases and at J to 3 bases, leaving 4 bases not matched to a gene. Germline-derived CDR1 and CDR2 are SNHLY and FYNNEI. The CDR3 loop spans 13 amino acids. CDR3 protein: CASRAGGRYEQYF. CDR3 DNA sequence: TGTGCCAGCAGGGCGGGGGGACGCTACGAGCAGTACTTC.

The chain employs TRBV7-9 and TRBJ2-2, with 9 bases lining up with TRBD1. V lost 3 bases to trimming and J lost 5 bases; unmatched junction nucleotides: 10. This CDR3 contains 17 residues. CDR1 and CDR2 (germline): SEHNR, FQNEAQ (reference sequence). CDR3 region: CASSFAGTGLRTGELFF. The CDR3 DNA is TGTGCCAGCAGCTTCGCCGGGACAGGGTTGCGTACCGGGGAGCTGTTTTTT. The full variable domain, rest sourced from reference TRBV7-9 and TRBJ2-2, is DTGVSQNPRHKITKRGQNVTFRCDPISEHNRLYWYRQTLGQGPEFLTYFQNEAQLEKSRLLSDRFSAERPKGSFSTLEIQRTEQGDSAMYLCASSFAGTGLRTGELFFGEGSRLTVL.

CDR3 coding DNA: TGCAGTGTCCCGGGGGAGGTCGAGCAGTACTTC. It encodes CSVPGEVEQYF. This chain links TRBV20-1 with TRBJ2-7; weak D call: TRBD2 (6 bases). Deletions cut 7 bases from V and 6 bases from J, with 13 bases between. The CDR3 runs 11 residues. Per the germline V gene, CDR1 is DFQATT and CDR2 is SNEGSKA (reference sequence).

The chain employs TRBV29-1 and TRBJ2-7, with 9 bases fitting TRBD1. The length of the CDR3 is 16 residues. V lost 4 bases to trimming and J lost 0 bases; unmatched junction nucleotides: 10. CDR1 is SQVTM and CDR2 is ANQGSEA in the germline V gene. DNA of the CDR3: TGCAGCGTTGGGCTTTTCCGGGACAGGGACTCCTACGAGCAGTACTTC. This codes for CSVGLFRDRDSYEQYF.

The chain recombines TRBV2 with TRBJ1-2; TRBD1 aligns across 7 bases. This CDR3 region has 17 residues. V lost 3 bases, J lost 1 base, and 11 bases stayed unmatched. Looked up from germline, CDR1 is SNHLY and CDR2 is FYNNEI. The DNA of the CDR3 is TGTGCCAGCAGTGACCCACTGGGACAGAATTATAACTATGGCTACACCTTC. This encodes CASSDPLGQNYNYGYTF.

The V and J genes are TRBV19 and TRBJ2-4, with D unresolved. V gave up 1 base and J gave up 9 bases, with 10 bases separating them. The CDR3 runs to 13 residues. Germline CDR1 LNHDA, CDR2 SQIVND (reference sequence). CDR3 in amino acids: CASSIVGPGIQYF. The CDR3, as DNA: TGTGCCAGTAGTATAGTGGGTCCGGGCATTCAGTACTTC.

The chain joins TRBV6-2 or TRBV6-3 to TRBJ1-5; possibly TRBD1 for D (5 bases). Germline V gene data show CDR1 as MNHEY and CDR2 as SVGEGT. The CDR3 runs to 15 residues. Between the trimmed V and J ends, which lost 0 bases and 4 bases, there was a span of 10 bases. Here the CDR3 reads CASSYSGLRNQPQHF. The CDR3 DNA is TGTGCCAGCAGTTACTCGGGACTTCGGAATCAGCCCCAGCATTTT.

The CDR3 DNA reads TGTGCCAGCAACCTGCTAGGACAGGGGGCAAGCGAGCAGTACTTC. Translation: CASNLLGQGASEQYF. The chain uses TRBV5-5 and TRBJ2-7, with 11 bases that match TRBD1. The trim removed 6 bases at V and 6 bases at J, leaving 11 bases unmatched. The CDR3 loop spans 15 amino acids. Germline V gene sequence: CDR1 SGHKS, CDR2 YYEKEE (reference sequence). The full variable domain, rest sourced from reference TRBV5-5 and TRBJ2-7, is DAGVTQSPTHLIKTRGQQVTLRCSPISGHKSVSWYQQVLGQGPQFIFQYYEKEERGRGNFPDRFSARQFPNYSSELNVNALLLGDSALYLCASNLLGQGASEQYFGPGTRLTVT.

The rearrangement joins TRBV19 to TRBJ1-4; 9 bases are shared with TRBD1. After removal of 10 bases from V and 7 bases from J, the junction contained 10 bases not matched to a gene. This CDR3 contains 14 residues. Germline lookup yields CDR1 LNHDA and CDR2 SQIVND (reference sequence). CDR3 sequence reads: CATNPTGGIEKLFF. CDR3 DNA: TGTGCCACCAACCCGACAGGGGGTATTGAAAAACTGTTTTTT.

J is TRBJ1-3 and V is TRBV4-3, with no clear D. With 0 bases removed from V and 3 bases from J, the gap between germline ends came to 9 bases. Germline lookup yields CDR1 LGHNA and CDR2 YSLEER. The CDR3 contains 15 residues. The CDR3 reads CASSQDRSRGNTIYF. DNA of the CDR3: TGCGCCAGCAGCCAAGATCGGTCGCGTGGAAACACCATATATTTT.

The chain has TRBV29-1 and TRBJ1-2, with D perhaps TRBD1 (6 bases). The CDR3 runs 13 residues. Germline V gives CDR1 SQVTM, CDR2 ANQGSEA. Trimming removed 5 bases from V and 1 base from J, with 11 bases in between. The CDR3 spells CSVPDSDNYGYTF. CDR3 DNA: TGCAGCGTTCCGGACAGTGATAACTATGGCTACACCTTC.